One TCR beta chain is described in this entry. The target antigen is unknown. Some second doses came at about 4 weeks and others at about 12 weeks; these were pooled. This entry belongs to a study of T cell responses to AZD1222 COVID-19 vaccine. Whole-study results and caveats: The sample set comprised mostly white British donors with more females, and clonal diversity was possibly underestimated.

Deletions cut 2 bases from V and 10 bases from J, with 14 bases between. This CDR3 has 13 residues. Germline CDR1 and CDR2: SGHDN and FVKESK. Some clones are missing from TCRdb's copy, which holds only in-frame ones; the method was immunoSEQ multiplex PCR. The repertoire has 130,000 to 150,000 clones, about 92% of them found once; the top ten carry around 1.5%. The starting material was peripheral blood, obtained 28 days after the second AZD1222 dose. This clonotype originated in an adult who received the AZD1222 COVID-19 vaccine. The V call is TRBV14, the J call TRBJ1-1; D is unresolved. CDR3 protein: CASSQLPAIGAFF. The CDR3 DNA follows: TGTGCCAGCAGCCAACTTCCCGCAATAGGAGCTTTCTTT.